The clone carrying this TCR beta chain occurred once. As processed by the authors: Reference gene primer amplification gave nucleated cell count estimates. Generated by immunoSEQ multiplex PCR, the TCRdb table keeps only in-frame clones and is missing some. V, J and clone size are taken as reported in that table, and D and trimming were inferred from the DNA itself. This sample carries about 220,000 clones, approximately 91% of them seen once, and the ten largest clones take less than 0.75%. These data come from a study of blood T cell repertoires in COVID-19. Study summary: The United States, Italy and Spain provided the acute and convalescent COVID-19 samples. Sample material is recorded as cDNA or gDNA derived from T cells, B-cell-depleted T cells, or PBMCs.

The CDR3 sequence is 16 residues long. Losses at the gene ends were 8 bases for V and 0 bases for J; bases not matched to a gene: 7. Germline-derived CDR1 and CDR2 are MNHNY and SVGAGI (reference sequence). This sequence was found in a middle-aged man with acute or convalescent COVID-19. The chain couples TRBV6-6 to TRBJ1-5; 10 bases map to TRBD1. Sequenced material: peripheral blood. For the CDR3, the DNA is TGTGCCAGCCGGGACAGGGGCGATTATAGCAATCAGCCCCAGCATTTT. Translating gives CASRDRGDYSNQPQHF.